This TCR beta chain derives from a study of T-cell memory formation after mild COVID-19. Study overall: In these data, TCR clusters were largely donor specific. Study results and caveats: A balance of CD4 and CD8 characterized clones contracting day 15 to 85, whereas later expanders leaned CD4+. Prior to infection, memory already included some responding clones, suggesting cross-reactive memory joined. Of the contracting clones, CD4+ ones lay mainly in CM and EM, and CD8+ ones in EMRA.

Note on this clonotype: Its antigen is not identified.

TCRdb independently ran MiXCR on the 5' RACE reads; one entry per CDR3 protein. Among some 260,000 distinct CDR3 sequences, 16% were seen once, and the ten largest hold around 3.8%. Sequencing was carried out using PBMCs or a T cell subset sorted from them (not recorded which). The sequence was collected from a man aged 18 to 29 who had mild COVID-19 (a few samples of this study predate the infection). Cell type and time point are not known.

The CDR3 DNA is TGTGCCATCAGTGAGTCCGCTAGCGGGGGGGCCACAGATACGCAGTATTTT. Its protein product is CAISESASGGATDTQYF. The rearrangement joins TRBV10-3 to TRBJ2-3, with TRBD2 matching over 12 bases. Germline V gives CDR1 ENHRY, CDR2 SYGVKD. Unmatched junction bases numbered 3, after V lost 0 bases and J lost 2 bases. The CDR3 covers 17 residues.